The 18 T cell receptor beta chains given below trace back to one sample, sequenced in a study of blood T cell repertoires in COVID-19. Sequencing was performed with immunoSEQ multiplex PCR; in TCRdb, only in-frame clones are kept and a portion is missing. The sample yields about 360,000 clones, 70% to 90% seen once. The sequenced material came from peripheral blood. These receptors were obtained from a woman in her fifties or sixties with COVID-19, enrolled during active disease.

This clone was detected only once. This chain uses TRBV24-1 with TRBJ1-2, with 7 bases identical to TRBD1. Germline-derived CDR1 and CDR2 are KGHDR and SFDVKD. J gave up 0 bases and V 4 bases, and 7 bases lay outside the gene matches. This CDR3 spans 16 amino acids. CDR3 in amino acids: CATSENRGQPNYGYTF. CDR3 DNA: TGTGCCACCAGTGAGAACAGGGGACAGCCTAACTATGGCTACACCTTC.

The genes are TRBV25-1 and TRBJ2-1; possible D gene TRBD2, 5 bases. The CDR3 runs 14 residues. CDR1 is MGHDK, CDR2 SYGVNS, per germline. Trimming pared 1 base from V and 8 bases from J, leaving 12 bases between. CDR3 DNA sequence: TGTGCCAGCAGTGAATTTAGAGGGCCCCATGAGCAGTTCTTC. The encoded protein is CASSEFRGPHEQFF. The full variable domain, with the rest looked up from reference TRBV25-1 and TRBJ2-1, is EADIYQTPRYLVIGTGKKITLECSQTMGHDKMYWYQQDPGMELHLIHYSYGVNSTEKGDLSSESTVSRIRTEHFPLTLESARPSHTSQYLCASSEFRGPHEQFFGPGTRLTVL.

The gene calls are TRBV11-3 and TRBJ2-5; maybe TRBD1 (6 bases). Germline V gene lookup returns CDR1 SGHNT and CDR2 YENEEA. The CDR3 spans 16 residues. Trimming took off 5 bases at V and 2 bases at J, with 18 bases between the two ends. This chain's CDR3 is CASSPGANGQQETQYF. Written as DNA, the CDR3 is TGTGCCAGCAGCCCCGGGGCGAACGGACAGCAAGAGACCCAGTACTTC.

The J gene is TRBJ1-1, the V gene TRBV14; weak D call: TRBD1 (6 bases). Germline CDR1 and CDR2: SGHDN and FVKESK. The CDR3 spans 15 residues. V dropped 4 bases and J dropped 3 bases, with 15 bases sitting between them. CDR3 loop: CASSPLRGRDTEAFF. In nucleotides, the CDR3 is TGTGCCAGCAGCCCACTCAGGGGTAGGGACACTGAAGCTTTCTTT. Complete variable domain (other parts from reference TRBV14 and TRBJ1-1): EAGVTQFPSHSVIEKGQTVTLRCDPISGHDNLYWYRRVMGKEIKFLLHFVKESKQDESGMPNNRFLAERTGGTYSTLKVQPAELEDSGVYFCASSPLRGRDTEAFFGQGTRLTVV.

The V gene is TRBV5-4, the J gene TRBJ1-1, with D perhaps matching TRBD1 (5 bases). V was pared by 0 bases and J by 5 bases, with 11 bases between. The CDR3 loop spans 14 amino acids. Germline CDR1 reads SGHNT; CDR2 reads YYREEE (reference sequence). CDR3 DNA sequence: TGTGCCAGCAGCTTGGACCTTCGGGGGACTGAAGCTTTCTTT. It codes for CASSLDLRGTEAFF. Looking up the rest from reference TRBV5-4 and TRBJ1-1 gives the full variable domain: ETGVTQSPTHLIKTRGQQVTLRCSSQSGHNTVSWYQQALGQGPQFIFQYYREEENGRGNFPPRFSGLQFPNYSSELNVNALELDDSALYLCASSLDLRGTEAFFGQGTRLTVV.

The chain links TRBV7-9 to TRBJ2-5; D gene unclear. The CDR3 spans 12 residues. Germline lookup yields CDR1 SEHNR and CDR2 FQNEAQ (reference sequence). V lost 5 bases and J lost 5, with 9 bases in between. As DNA, the CDR3 is TGTGCCAGCAGCCCCCTCGGGGAGACCCAGTACTTC. Its protein is CASSPLGETQYF.

CDR3 region: CASSPDRYEQYF. The CDR3 nucleotides are TGTGCCAGCAGCCCGGACAGATACGAGCAGTACTTC. This chain uses TRBV11-2 with TRBJ2-7, with D perhaps TRBD1 (6 bases). This CDR3 region has 12 residues. Germline CDR1 is SGHAT and CDR2 is FQNNGV. Trimming left V 5 bases short and J 4 bases short, with 9 bases between.

The chain joins TRBV9 to TRBJ2-5; no definite D call. Trimming removed 5 bases at V and 1 base at J, with 9 bases between. The CDR3 has 13 amino acids. Germline loops: CDR1 SGDLS, CDR2 YYNGEE. CDR3 sequence: CASSGTTQETQYF. The CDR3 nucleotides are TGTGCCAGCAGTGGTACAACCCAAGAGACCCAGTACTTC. Based on the CDR3 plus reference TRBV9 and TRBJ2-5, the full variable domain is DSGVTQTPKHLITATGQRVTLRCSPRSGDLSVYWYQQSLDQGLQFLIQYYNGEERAKGNILERFSAQQFPDLHSELNLSSLELGDSALYFCASSGTTQETQYFGPGTRLLVL.

V is TRBV5-1 and J is TRBJ2-1; 9 bases match TRBD1. V shed 4 bases and J 3 bases; nucleotides not matched to a gene: 8. The CDR3 covers 16 residues. Germline CDR1 and CDR2: SGHRS and YFSETQ. The DNA of the CDR3 is TGCGCCAGCAGCGCGGTACAGGGGGCCGTCTACAATGAGCAGTTCTTC. Amino acids: CASSAVQGAVYNEQFF.

This sequence joins TRBV5-1 and TRBJ2-7, with 7 bases fitting TRBD1. This CDR3 has 16 amino acids. Germline V gene lookup returns CDR1 SGHRS and CDR2 YFSETQ. J was trimmed by 2 bases and V by 4 bases; bases with no gene match: 12. In DNA, the CDR3 is TGCGCCAGCAGCCAGAGACCGGGACAGTTAACCTACGAGCAGTACTTC. It encodes CASSQRPGQLTYEQYF.

The chain recombines TRBV5-8 with TRBJ1-2; 7 bases are a match to TRBD1. Trimming took 0 bases from V and 3 from J; bases not matched to a gene: 11. Germline CDR1 and CDR2: SGHTS and YDEGEE. The CDR3 has 17 residues. CDR3 sequence (DNA): TGTGCCAGCAGCTTGGGTACAGGGGATCACCACTACTATGGCTACACCTTC. This translates into CASSLGTGDHHYYGYTF. The whole variable domain, remainder taken from reference TRBV5-8 and TRBJ1-2, is EAGVTQSPTHLIKTRGQQATLRCSPISGHTSVYWYQQALGLGLQFLLWYDEGEERNRGNFPPRFSGRQFPNYSSELNVNALELEDSALYLCASSLGTGDHHYYGYTFGSGTRLTVV.

The chain employs TRBV5-1 and TRBJ2-2; TRBD2 aligns across 12 bases. Trimming cost V 5 bases and J 3 bases; bases outside gene matches: 11. The length of the CDR3 is 18 residues. Germline lookup yields CDR1 SGHRS and CDR2 YFSETQ. The CDR3 nucleotides read TGCGCCAGCAGGACAGCTGGACTAGCGGGGTTGGACACCGGGGAGCTGTTTTTT. Encoded protein: CASRTAGLAGLDTGELFF.

The V call is TRBV7-3, the J call TRBJ2-1; a weak D match, TRBD1 (5 bases). V was cut by 5 bases and J by 9 bases, with 14 bases left in between. This CDR3 spans 13 amino acids. CDR1 is SGHTA, CDR2 FQGTGA, per germline. CDR3 DNA: TGTGCCAGCAGCCACAGACCAGGGATTGAGCAGTTCTTC. Amino acids: CASSHRPGIEQFF.

The rearrangement joins TRBV12-3 or TRBV12-4 to TRBJ1-2; 7 bases line up with TRBD1. With V trimmed by 6 bases and J by 12 bases, 10 bases remained unmatched. The CDR3 consists of 12 residues. CDR3 DNA sequence: TGTGCCAGCAGCTTGGGACAGCCAAGTAACACCTTC. Its translation: CASSLGQPSNTF.

The J gene is TRBJ2-5, the V gene TRBV11-3; 9 nucleotides align to TRBD2. CDR1 is SGHNT, CDR2 YENEEA, per germline. V lost 5 bases, J lost 2 bases, and 3 bases stayed unmatched. CDR3 length equals 14 residues. In nucleotides, the CDR3 is TGTGCCAGCAGCCCTAGCGGGGTGCAAGAGACCCAGTACTTC. It codes for CASSPSGVQETQYF.

This rearrangement joins TRBV10-3 to TRBJ1-2, with 9 bases identical to TRBD1. V shed 6 bases and J 1 base; nucleotides not matched to a gene: 3. Per germline, CDR1 ENHRY and CDR2 SYGVKD. The CDR3 is 14 residues long. CDR3 protein: CAISRDRDNYGYTF. The CDR3 nucleotides are TGTGCCATCAGCCGGGACAGGGATAACTATGGCTACACCTTC.

This clone was seen once. V is TRBV11-3 and J is TRBJ2-1; no firm D call. There are 15 residues in the CDR3. V was clipped by 0 bases and J by 1 base, with 7 bases between them. Per the germline V gene, CDR1 is SGHNT and CDR2 is YENEEA. CDR3 sequence reads: CASSLEDGSYNEQFF. CDR3 nucleotides: TGTGCCAGCAGCTTAGAAGACGGGTCCTACAATGAGCAGTTCTTC.

The gene calls are TRBV4-2 and TRBJ2-3; 8 positions match TRBD2. The CDR3 is 16 residues long. V shed 1 base and J 2 bases; nucleotides not matched to a gene: 5. The germline V gene encodes CDR1 LGHNA and CDR2 YNFKEQ. In nucleotides, the CDR3 is TGTGCCAGCAGCCAAGTCCAGCGGGGGACCACAGATACGCAGTATTTT. This sequence encodes CASSQVQRGTTDTQYF.